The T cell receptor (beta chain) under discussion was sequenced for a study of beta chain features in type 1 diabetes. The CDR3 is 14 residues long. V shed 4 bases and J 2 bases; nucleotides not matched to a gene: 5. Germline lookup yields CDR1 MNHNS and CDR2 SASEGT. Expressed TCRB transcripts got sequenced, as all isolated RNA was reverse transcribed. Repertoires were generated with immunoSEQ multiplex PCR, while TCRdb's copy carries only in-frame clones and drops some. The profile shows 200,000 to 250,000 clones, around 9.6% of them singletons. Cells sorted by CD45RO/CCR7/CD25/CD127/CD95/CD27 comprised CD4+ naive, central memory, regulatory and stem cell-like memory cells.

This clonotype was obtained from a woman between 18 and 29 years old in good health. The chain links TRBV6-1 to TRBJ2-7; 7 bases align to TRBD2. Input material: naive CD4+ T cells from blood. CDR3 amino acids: CASSASGVTYEQYF. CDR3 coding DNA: TGTGCCAGCAGTGCAAGCGGGGTGACCTACGAGCAGTACTTC.